The 9 T cell receptor beta chains below all came from one sample that was sequenced in a study of blood T cells in healthy people across ages. The second PCR ran about 6 to 12 cycles with a sample-barcoded 5' primer and J-beta primers. MiXCR, applied by TCRdb to the 5' RACE reads, yields one record per CDR3 protein. The sample contains roughly 790,000 distinct CDR3 sequences, around 40% of which appear only once. Sequencing was done on a sample of blood. The receptor source for this set is a woman between 55 and 75 years old in good health.

The chain has TRBV7-3 and TRBJ2-1, with TRBD2 identical over 11 bases. Trimming took 5 bases from V and 11 from J; bases not matched to a gene: 5. The CDR3 is 13 amino acids. Germline V gene sequence: CDR1 SGHTA, CDR2 FQGTGA. For the CDR3, the DNA is TGTGCCAGCAGCACCGGGACTAGCGGAAAGCAGTTCTTC. It encodes CASSTGTSGKQFF.

V and J are TRBV7-2 and TRBJ1-2, with a tentative D call TRBD1 (5 bases). Germline V lookup: CDR1 SGHTA, CDR2 FQGNSA. V dropped 4 bases and J dropped 3 bases, with 12 bases sitting between them. CDR3 length equals 14 residues. This chain's CDR3 is CASSSSGKHYGYTF. CDR3 in DNA: TGTGCCAGCAGCTCATCAGGGAAACACTATGGCTACACCTTC.

This clonotype was seen a few times. V is TRBV29-1 and J is TRBJ1-1; TRBD1 is a possible D gene (5 bases). CDR3 length: 12 residues. CDR1 and CDR2 (germline): SQVTM, ANQGSEA. The V end was cut by 6 bases, the J end by 4 bases, with 12 bases between. The CDR3 DNA reads TGCAGCGTGGCGGGGGTACCCACTGAAGCTTTCTTT. This translates into CSVAGVPTEAFF.

The chain employs TRBV13 and TRBJ2-1; TRBD2 matches at 10 bases. The CDR3 runs to 16 residues. After removal of 4 bases from V and 8 bases from J, the junction contained 11 bases not matched to a gene. Looked up from germline, CDR1 is PRHDT and CDR2 is FYEKMQ (reference sequence). The CDR3 DNA reads TGTGCCAGCAGCTCTCGGGCTAGCGGGAGCATAGATGAGCAGTTCTTC. It encodes CASSSRASGSIDEQFF.

There are a few counts of this clonotype. The chain uses TRBV11-2 and TRBJ2-1; D is ambiguous. V dropped 0 bases and J dropped 0 bases, with 12 bases sitting between them. The CDR3 is 17 amino acids. CDR1 SGHAT and CDR2 FQNNGV come from the germline V gene. DNA for the CDR3: TGTGCCAGCAGCTTAGAAGGACGGGCGGCCTCCTACAATGAGCAGTTCTTC. It translates to CASSLEGRAASYNEQFF.

In this sample, this clonotype turned up once. The chain carries TRBV6-5 and TRBJ2-7; D is uncertain. The CDR3 runs 14 residues. V lost 2 bases to trimming and J lost 5 bases, with 13 bases between them. The germline gives CDR1 MNHEY, CDR2 SVGAGI. CDR3 in amino acids: CASSYPGRVNEQYF. CDR3 DNA: TGTGCCAGCAGTTACCCCGGCAGAGTTAACGAGCAGTACTTC.

Only a few counts were recorded for this clonotype. The genes are TRBV20-1 and TRBJ2-5, with D possibly being TRBD1 or TRBD2 (5 bases each). Germline V lookup: CDR1 DFQATT, CDR2 SNEGSKA (reference sequence). Deletions cut 1 base from V and 2 bases from J, with 11 bases between. This CDR3 spans 14 amino acids. The CDR3 sequence: CSARGGRLQETQYF. For the CDR3, the DNA is TGCAGTGCTAGAGGGGGACGGCTACAAGAGACCCAGTACTTC.

A word on this clonotype: With a much larger clone just one base away, this may be a read error. The CDR3 loop reads CSGGGQGASEQFF. The CDR3 DNA follows: TGCAGCGGGGGGGGACAGGGGGCCAGTGAGCAGTTCTTC. The J gene is TRBJ2-1, the V gene TRBV29-1, with 12 bases fitting TRBD1. In germline, CDR1 is SQVTM, CDR2 ANQGSEA. The CDR3 spans 13 residues. Trimming removed 7 bases from V and 9 bases from J; junction bases left unmatched: 7.

This chain uses TRBV18 with TRBJ2-5, with no clear D. The CDR3 is 13 residues long. From germline, CDR1 is KGHSH and CDR2 LQKENI. V was shortened by 2 bases and J by 11 bases, with 15 bases between the two germline ends. The CDR3 coding sequence is TGTGCCAGCTCACCAACTGAAAAGTATGAGCAGTACTTC. Amino acid sequence: CASSPTEKYEQYF.